This T cell receptor beta chain was sequenced in a study of cytomegalovirus exposure and HLA in healthy donors. General study results and limits: Earlier analysis yielded a pattern in which most TCR beta V segments were productive about 90% or about 30% of the time. Relative to the approximately 680-donor mean, N-insertions were reportedly fewer in an Asian-associated ancestry cluster in a later analysis.

In the PCR, 60 Vbeta and 13 Jbeta primers were used. Measured with immunoSEQ multiplex PCR; TCRdb has only the in-frame clones, and not every one. This table holds about 200,000 clones, about 79% found once. CDR1 SGHVS and CDR2 FNYEAQ come from the germline V gene. The CDR3 length is 11 residues. Deletions cut 1 base from V and 10 bases from J, with 5 bases between. Donors were nominally healthy when sampled, though unrecorded immune exposures were likely. Note on this clone: Its antigen is unidentified.

The V gene is TRBV7-6, the J gene TRBJ2-1, with unresolved D. The sequenced sample was PBMCs. The sequence was obtained from a young man in good health and CMV-seronegative. CDR3 region: CASSLGGEQFF. DNA for the CDR3: TGTGCCAGCAGCTTAGGCGGCGAGCAGTTCTTC. Variable domain in full (rest from reference TRBV7-6 and TRBJ2-1): GAGVSQSPRYKVTKRGQDVALRCDPISGHVSLYWYRQALGQGPEFLTYFNYEAQQDKSGLPNDRFSAERPEGSISTLTIQRTEQRDSAMYRCASSLGGEQFFGPGTRLTVL.